This T cell receptor (beta chain) originates from a study of blood T cell repertoires in COVID-19. Overall study: Samples taken during acute and convalescent COVID-19 were collected in the United States, Italy and Spain. Sources were T cells, B-cell-depleted T cells, or PBMCs; the material itself was cDNA or gDNA.

Per the original methods: For nucleated cells, counts were estimated from reference gene primer amplification. This table comes from immunoSEQ multiplex PCR, and its TCRdb copy is limited to in-frame clones, with some not included. The V and J calls and clone size are taken from that table; D and trimming were inferred from the DNA. The repertoire holds some 41,000 clones, with approximately 90% as singletons. CDR3 length: 14 amino acids. Germline V gene sequence: CDR1 SNHLY, CDR2 FYNNEI. V shed 6 bases and J 5 bases; nucleotides not matched to a gene: 2. V and J are TRBV2 and TRBJ1-6; 9 nucleotides line up with TRBD1. The sequenced sample was peripheral blood. The sequence was collected from a woman of 80 years or more with active COVID-19. The CDR3: CASRQGANNSPLHF. The CDR3 DNA reads as TGTGCCAGCAGACAGGGGGCGAATAATTCACCCCTCCACTTT.